Listed here are 12 T cell receptor beta chains from one sample, sequenced in a study of regulatory T cells in long-lasting Graves disease. Time point given: newly diagnosed GD, antithyroid drugs for less than 3 months. Isolated PBMC RNA provided the starting material for the TCR library. According to the study, TCR beta libraries were built with iRepertoire HTBI primers and CDR3-region Arm-PCR. TCRdb reprocessed the multiplex PCR reads via MiXCR and lists one record per CDR3 protein. The data show 350,000 to 550,000 distinct CDR3 sequences, 15% seen once. This sample also belongs to another study, concerning T cells in Graves' hyperthyroidism and ophthalmopathy.

The sample was peripheral blood mononuclear cells (PBMCs), taken at new diagnosis, from a patient treated with antithyroid drugs. These receptors originate from a woman in her twenties or thirties with Graves disease.

V gene TRBV5-5 combines with J gene TRBJ2-5, with 8 bases that match TRBD2. From germline, CDR1 is SGHKS and CDR2 YYEKEE (reference sequence). The CDR3 loop spans 14 amino acids. Germline trimming cut 0 bases from V and 4 bases from J; bases unmatched to any gene: 2. CDR3 coding DNA: TGTGCCAGCAGCTTGGTAGCGGGACCAGAGACCCAGTACTTC. It specifies CASSLVAGPETQYF.

This clonotype was picked up a small number of times. J is TRBJ2-7 and V is TRBV6-1, with 11 nucleotides matching TRBD2. Looked up from germline, CDR1 is MNHNS and CDR2 is SASEGT. V trimming: 7 bases; J trimming: 6 bases; junction bases outside the gene matches: 5. The length of the CDR3 is 13 residues. The CDR3 nucleotides read TGTGCCAGCAATACCGGGACTAGCGGCGAGCAGTACTTC. Translated: CASNTGTSGEQYF.

This clonotype was recorded at least ten times. The chain couples TRBV20-1 to TRBJ2-3; 12 bases are shared with TRBD2. CDR3 length: 18 amino acids. Per germline, CDR1 DFQATT and CDR2 SNEGSKA (reference sequence). V gave up 6 bases and J gave up 1 base; unmatched junction bases: 14. The DNA of the CDR3 is TGCAGTGCCTCCCCCGGGACTAGCGGGTCAGGGGGCACAGATACGCAGTATTTT. Translation gives CSASPGTSGSGGTDTQYF.

This chain joins TRBV6-2 or TRBV6-3 and TRBJ1-5, with D possibly TRBD1 on 6 matching bases. CDR1 and CDR2 (germline): MNHEY, SVGEGT. The CDR3 is 15 amino acids. Trimming stripped 2 bases from V and 4 bases from J, with 12 bases between. CDR3 nucleotide sequence: TGTGCCAGCAGTTACGTGGCGGGGGCTAATCAGCCCCAGCATTTT. This translates into CASSYVAGANQPQHF.

A few counts support this clonotype. This chain connects TRBV13 to TRBJ2-1; 7 bases fit TRBD1. The germline V gene encodes CDR1 PRHDT and CDR2 FYEKMQ (reference sequence). Losses at the gene ends were 3 bases for V and 5 bases for J; bases not matched to a gene: 7. CDR3 size: 15 residues. In DNA form, the CDR3 reads TGTGCCAGCAGCTTTGGGGTTGGGACAGACAATGAGCAGTTCTTC. This gives the protein CASSFGVGTDNEQFF.

This clonotype appeared many times. The chain has TRBV5-1 and TRBJ1-2; 7 positions agree with TRBD1. The V and J ends lost 5 bases and 8 bases, in that order; junction bases with no gene match: 12. This CDR3 comprises 14 residues. From germline, CDR1 is SGHRS and CDR2 YFSETQ. The CDR3 reads CASRSTGAGNGYTF. The CDR3 nucleotides are TGCGCCAGCAGAAGTACAGGGGCGGGTAACGGCTACACCTTC. The whole variable domain, remainder taken from reference TRBV5-1 and TRBJ1-2, is KAGVTQTPRYLIKTRGQQVTLSCSPISGHRSVSWYQQTPGQGLQFLFEYFSETQRNKGNFPGRFSGRQFSNSRSEMNVSTLELGDSALYLCASRSTGAGNGYTFGSGTRLTVV.

This clonotype was observed many times. The V call is TRBV10-3, the J call TRBJ2-1; 7 positions agree with TRBD1. Germline V gene lookup returns CDR1 ENHRY and CDR2 SYGVKD. The length of the CDR3 is 14 residues. Germline trimming cut 6 bases from V and 2 bases from J; bases unmatched to any gene: 4. CDR3 region: CAIRAGTAYNEQFF. DNA for the CDR3: TGTGCCATCAGAGCCGGGACAGCCTACAATGAGCAGTTCTTC.

This chain joins TRBV10-3 and TRBJ2-5; the match to TRBD1 covers 8 bases. CDR3 length: 15 amino acids. V was clipped by 2 bases and J by 4 bases; unmatched bases: 6. CDR1 and CDR2 from the germline V gene are ENHRY and SYGVKD. The CDR3 sequence is CAISEPDRGGETQYF. The DNA for the CDR3 is TGTGCCATCAGTGAGCCCGACAGGGGTGGAGAGACCCAGTACTTC.

The rearrangement uses TRBV4-2 and TRBJ2-2, with D possibly being TRBD1 (6 bases). The CDR3 consists of 16 residues. The germline V gene has CDR1 LGHNA and CDR2 YNFKEQ. Between the trimmed V and J ends, which lost 2 bases and 0 bases, there was a span of 10 bases. Written as DNA, the CDR3 is TGTGCCAGCAGCCAATACGGGACACCGAACACCGGGGAGCTGTTTTTT. Translating it yields CASSQYGTPNTGELFF.

This clonotype turned up a few times. The rearrangement uses TRBV6-5 and TRBJ1-3, with D possibly matching TRBD1 (5 bases). The CDR3 length is 16 residues. The germline CDR1 and CDR2 sequences are MNHEY and SVGAGI. V was trimmed by 4 bases and J by 2 bases, leaving 15 bases between them. The CDR3 loop reads CASSLGTDSPGNTIYF. In DNA, the CDR3 is TGTGCCAGCAGTTTAGGGACGGATTCCCCTGGAAACACCATATATTTT.

This rearrangement joins TRBV15 to TRBJ2-5; 7 bases line up with TRBD2. CDR1 and CDR2 (germline): LNHNV, YYDKDF (reference sequence). The length of the CDR3 is 15 residues. J gave up 5 bases and V 1 base, and 7 bases lay outside the gene matches. CDR3 residues: CATSRGAGAIETQYF. The DNA for the CDR3 is TGTGCCACCAGCAGAGGCGCGGGAGCGATTGAGACCCAGTACTTC.

This clonotype has at least ten counts. This chain joins TRBV4-1 and TRBJ2-7; a possible D gene is TRBD1 (6 bases). V lost 1 base and J lost 2, with 9 bases in between. CDR1 and CDR2 from the germline V gene are MGHRA and YSYEKL. The CDR3 totals 14 residues. The CDR3 sequence is CASSQADSTYEQYF. Here the CDR3 DNA reads TGCGCCAGCAGCCAAGCGGACAGTACCTACGAGCAGTACTTC.